This T cell receptor (beta chain) was sequenced for a study of T cells in women clearing cervical HPV infection. Overall study findings and caveats: Repertoire richness, not evenness, was significantly elevated in CIN3+ cases versus controls.

V lost 3 bases to trimming and J lost 1 base; unmatched junction nucleotides: 3. The CDR3 loop spans 16 amino acids. Germline V gene lookup returns CDR1 SGHRS and CDR2 YFSETQ. Cervical HPV DNA detected by MY09/MY11 PCR, typed by dot-blot. Regarding this clone: What it recognizes is unknown. The observed sequence ends 3 residues before the CDR3 terminus, with the missing tail filled in from the germline J gene.

Sequencing was performed with immunoSEQ multiplex PCR; in TCRdb, only in-frame clones are kept and a portion is missing. The specimen's table records about 25,000 clones. This TCR derives from a woman between 18 and 70 years old with a cervical HPV16 infection that either progressed to CIN3+ or cleared (not recorded which). The chain joins TRBV5-1 to TRBJ2-5; the match to TRBD2 covers 13 bases. Sequencing used blood buffy coat. CDR3 DNA, as far as it was read: TGCGCCAGCAGCTGGACTAGCGGGGGCCTCCAAGAGACC. Its protein product is CASSWTSGGLQET. The complete CDR3 protein is CASSWTSGGLQETQYF.